What follows is one T cell receptor beta chain and its context. The antigen it binds to is not known. No base qualities exist here, and no much larger clone lies one base off it. TCR beta CDR3 regions were amplified from RNA transcripts. A first-round RT-PCR of the TCR CDR3 used the HTBI primer set with the Qiagen OneStep RT-PCR kit. Libraries were constructed in a second round of multiplex PCR, after which size selection and purification were carried out. Libraries were sequenced paired-end with 100 bp reads on an Illumina HiSeq2000. The original pipeline was this. SOAPnuke was used to process the raw data, throwing out any read that contained adapters or uncalled bases, had a mean Phred below 15, or lacked an exact constant-primer or identifier match. High-quality paired reads were merged with COPE v1.2.5, and unique nucleotide sequences were defined as clonotypes. Clonotypes were aligned to IMGT TRBV, TRBD and TRBJ reference segments using MiTCR v1.1. Analysis was restricted to V-J combinations with a frequency above 0.0001, which covered about 99% of repertoires. The TCS score was defined as F50 (clonal expansion) divided by E x V (chaos), with BLOSUM62-based TCRdist calculated between CDR3 peptides within each V-J. Welch's t-statistics and random forest reduced 500 to 650 V-J features to 10 to 15, which were used in a naive Bayes classifier (R e1071). TCRdb's own reprocessing of the public reads used fastp at Q25 and MiXCR and kept productive beta chains. CDR3 protein sequences are deduplicated, and each keeps its most common genes and DNA. The V and J calls were determined by TCRdb, not by the authors. The sample table holds fewer than 700,000 distinct CDR3 sequences, of which 17% were seen once. The ten largest clones add up to roughly a sixth of the sample.

Moderately to severely active disease, a Clinical Activity Score of at least 3, a NOSPECS grade of at least 4, and a duration under 3 months were present in ophthalmopathy patients. The study excluded patients with uncontrolled infections, other autoimmune diseases, pregnancy or lactation. Diagnoses relied on clinical symptoms, serum thyroxine and TRAb, thyroid ultrasound and orbital computed tomography. PBMCs were isolated from approximately 10 ml of fresh peripheral blood by Ficoll-Paque density gradient centrifugation. Trizol reagent was used to extract total RNA, and RNA quality was then checked on an Agilent 2100 Bioanalyzer. This sample is drawn from a study of T cells in Graves' hyperthyroidism and ophthalmopathy (dated by TCRdb to the late 2010s). About the investigation overall: Peripheral blood samples were taken at the time of initial diagnosis, prior to any treatment. After blood sampling, hyperthyroidism patients were treated with methimazole at a starting dose of 30 mg daily, and ophthalmopathy patients were treated with high-dose intravenous methylprednisolone. An independent validation cohort of under 20 hyperthyroidism patients and over 15 patients who later progressed to ophthalmopathy tested prospective prediction of ophthalmopathy. The paper describes TCR Vbeta CDR3 sequencing of about 140 peripheral blood samples, made up of under 50 ophthalmopathy patients, approximately 76 hyperthyroidism patients and 17 progressor patients. A discovery cohort of roughly 96 patients, fewer than 50 with Graves' ophthalmopathy and approximately 55 with stable Graves' hyperthyroidism, was used to find distinguishing TCR V-J signatures. The approximately 97 discovery patients were randomly divided into training and test sets at a 7:3 ratio. The study also compared thyroid tissue and blood T-cell repertoires from five or six Graves' hyperthyroidism patients. On the study overall, not on this receptor specifically: Most expanded thyroid clonotypes (frequency above 0.001) were also detected in blood, suggesting blood repertoires may reflect thyroid immune responses. A model built on a 13 V-J signature distinguished ophthalmopathy from stable hyperthyroidism, reaching roughly 88% sensitivity and approximately 83% specificity in cross-validation and 80%/75% in testing. In validation, the model predicted progression to ophthalmopathy with over 60% sensitivity and approximately 74% specificity, a median of about 6 months before onset. No statistical method was used to fix the sample size in advance, and group allocation was not hidden from the investigators.

The CDR3 holds 15 amino acids from the cysteine to the phenylalanine. Only CDR3 DNA remains: 45 bases, in frame from the first base. V is reduced by 5 bases and J by 1 base, leaving a spacing of 14 bases between them. According to the germline V gene (reference sequence), CDR1 reads SEHNR and CDR2 reads FQNEAQ. This TCR came from a woman aged 18-30 years with Graves' ophthalmopathy. Rearrangement joined TRBV7-9 to TRBJ1-2, with the D segment identity uncertain. The material sequenced was blood. The nucleotide sequence reads TGTGCCAGCAGCACCTGGTCGAAAGATAACTATGGCTACACCTTC. Translated, it gives CASSTWSKDNYGYTF.